These 18 T cell receptor beta chains came from one sample sequenced in a study of blood T cell repertoires in COVID-19. Produced via immunoSEQ multiplex PCR; TCRdb's table is partial and in-frame only. The sample lists about 50,000 clones, around 86% seen once, with less than 3% in the top ten. Sequenced material: peripheral blood. Receptors originate from a woman at least 80 years old with COVID-19, enrolled during active disease.

This chain connects TRBV28 to TRBJ1-1, with 8 bases fitting TRBD1. The ends lost 6 bases at V and 2 bases at J; junction bases unmatched: 11. Per germline, CDR1 MDHEN and CDR2 SYDVKM. This CDR3 contains 16 residues. The CDR3 spells CASSVNPGTGNTEAFF. The CDR3 DNA is TGTGCCAGCAGCGTTAATCCCGGGACAGGAAACACTGAAGCTTTCTTT.

This sequence joins TRBV5-1 and TRBJ1-1, with a weak D call TRBD1 (6 bases). CDR3 length equals 14 residues. CDR1 and CDR2 from the germline V gene are SGHRS and YFSETQ. V shed 3 bases and J shed 1 base, with 10 bases lying between them. The CDR3 sequence: CASSSQGQNTEAFF. In DNA form, the CDR3 reads TGCGCCAGCAGCTCGCAGGGACAGAACACTGAAGCTTTCTTT. Full variable domain (outside the CDR3, taken from reference TRBV5-1 and TRBJ1-1): KAGVTQTPRYLIKTRGQQVTLSCSPISGHRSVSWYQQTPGQGLQFLFEYFSETQRNKGNFPGRFSGRQFSNSRSEMNVSTLELGDSALYLCASSSQGQNTEAFFGQGTRLTVV.

The chain is built from TRBV30 and TRBJ1-4; 9 bases map to TRBD1. Losses at the gene ends were 0 bases for V and 7 bases for J; bases not matched to a gene: 6. This CDR3 has 15 amino acids. Germline V lookup: CDR1 GTSNPN, CDR2 SVGIG (reference sequence). DNA of the CDR3: TGTGCCTGGAGTGTGGGCGGGACAGGGCGTGAAAAACTGTTTTTT. Its translation is CAWSVGGTGREKLFF.

The rearrangement links TRBV4-1 to TRBJ1-1; D is unclear. V was clipped by 4 bases and J by 2 bases, with 20 bases between them. Germline values: CDR1 MGHRA, CDR2 YSYEKL. The CDR3 loop spans 17 amino acids. The CDR3 loop is CASSLKRAVSANTEAFF. The CDR3 DNA is TGCGCCAGCAGCCTCAAGAGGGCGGTTTCTGCCAACACTGAAGCTTTCTTT.

This clone was observed a few times. This chain connects TRBV6-4 to TRBJ1-1, with 8 bases that match TRBD1. The germline V gene has CDR1 MRHNA and CDR2 SNTAGT. The V and J ends lost 5 bases and 4 bases, in that order; junction bases with no gene match: 6. This CDR3 is 14 amino acids long. DNA of the CDR3: TGTGCCAGCAGTACCACGACAGGGGCCACTGAAGCTTTCTTT. This encodes CASSTTTGATEAFF.

The CDR3 loop reads CATWARTSGGWEQYF. The DNA of the CDR3 is TGTGCCACCTGGGCTCGGACTAGCGGGGGGTGGGAGCAGTACTTC. J is TRBJ2-7 and V is TRBV28, with TRBD2 identical over 14 bases. After removal of 10 bases from V and 7 bases from J, the junction contained 12 bases not matched to a gene. This CDR3 contains 15 residues. In germline, CDR1 is MDHEN, CDR2 SYDVKM.

This chain connects TRBV6-5 to TRBJ2-3; no clear D gene. The V and J ends lost 6 bases and 2 bases respectively, with 15 bases between them. The CDR3 runs 15 residues. Germline loops: CDR1 MNHEY, CDR2 SVGAGI. CDR3 region: CASSLTKIDTDTQYF. As DNA, the CDR3 is TGTGCCAGCAGCCTCACTAAGATTGACACAGATACGCAGTATTTT.

The chain carries TRBV5-1 and TRBJ1-4, with D tentatively TRBD1 (6 bases). Germline V gene data show CDR1 as SGHRS and CDR2 as YFSETQ. The CDR3 consists of 14 residues. V was cut by 0 bases and J by 11 bases, with 14 bases left in between. The CDR3 loop is CASSLDREGDKLFF. CDR3 coding DNA: TGCGCCAGCAGCTTGGACAGGGAGGGCGACAAACTGTTTTTT.

For the CDR3, the DNA is TGTGCCAGCAGCGGATTACACCGGGACACGTATGGTGTTAGGCACGGGGAGCTGTTTTTT. It is translated as CASSGLHRDTYGVRHGELFF. This chain connects TRBV9 to TRBJ2-2, with D possibly matching TRBD1 (6 bases). The CDR3 has 20 amino acids. Germline V CDR1 and CDR2: SGDLS, YYNGEE. V was pared by 3 bases and J by 7 bases, with 31 bases between. Drawing the rest from reference TRBV9 and TRBJ2-2, the complete variable domain is DSGVTQTPKHLITATGQRVTLRCSPRSGDLSVYWYQQSLDQGLQFLIQYYNGEERAKGNILERFSAQQFPDLHSELNLSSLELGDSALYFCASSGLHRDTYGVRHGELFFGEGSRLTVL.

This clone was observed a single time. V usage is TRBV12-3 or TRBV12-4 and J usage is TRBJ2-3; no clear D. V dropped 3 bases and J dropped 4 bases, with 2 bases sitting between them. The CDR3 spans 11 residues. CDR3 protein: CASSFADTQYF. In DNA form, the CDR3 reads TGTGCCAGCAGTTTCGCAGATACGCAGTATTTT.

The chain is built from TRBV3-1 (or the pseudogene TRBV3-2) and TRBJ1-5; D ambiguous. The germline V and J ends were trimmed by 6 bases and 0 bases, with 9 bases remaining between them. The CDR3 runs 14 residues. Germline V gene lookup returns CDR1 LGHDT and CDR2 YNNKEL (reference sequence). This chain's CDR3 is CASSHTHSNQPQHF. In DNA, the CDR3 is TGTGCCAGCAGTCATACTCATAGCAATCAGCCCCAGCATTTT.

The rearrangement joins TRBV9 to TRBJ2-7; D uncertain. Germline loops: CDR1 SGDLS, CDR2 YYNGEE. CDR3 length: 14 amino acids. Trimming shortened V by 1 base and J by 3 bases, and 11 bases separated the two germline ends. The CDR3 sequence: CASSVTAGFYEQYF. DNA of the CDR3: TGTGCCAGCAGCGTAACAGCAGGATTCTACGAGCAGTACTTC.

The V gene is TRBV11-3, the J gene TRBJ2-3; D might be TRBD1 (5 bases). V was pared by 6 bases and J by 3 bases, with 16 bases between. There are 15 residues in the CDR3. Germline lookup yields CDR1 SGHNT and CDR2 YENEEA. This CDR3 is CASSRGQIRTDTQYF. Here the CDR3 DNA reads TGTGCCAGCAGTCGTGGACAAATTCGGACAGATACGCAGTATTTT.

This clone was recorded once. The chain joins TRBV7-2 to TRBJ2-5; TRBD2 matches at 10 bases. The junction had 6 bases not matched to a gene; V was cut back by 1 base and J by 7 bases. The CDR3 sequence is 15 residues long. Germline V gives CDR1 SGHTA, CDR2 FQGNSA. The CDR3 DNA sequence: TGTGCCAGCAGCTTAGGACTAGCGGGCCTCCGGACCCAGTACTTC. Protein sequence: CASSLGLAGLRTQYF. The variable domain in full, completed from reference TRBV7-2 and TRBJ2-5, reads GAGVSQSPSNKVTEKGKDVELRCDPISGHTALYWYRQSLGQGLEFLIYFQGNSAPDKSGLPSDRFSAERTGGSVSTLTIQRTQQEDSAVYLCASSLGLAGLRTQYFGPGTRLLVL.

The chain employs TRBV5-1 and TRBJ2-7; perhaps TRBD2 as D (6 bases). This CDR3 contains 15 residues. Germline CDR1 reads SGHRS; CDR2 reads YFSETQ. Trimming removed 3 bases at V and 5 bases at J, with 18 bases between. This chain's CDR3 is CASSYRGGAPHEQYF. CDR3 nucleotides: TGCGCCAGCAGCTACAGAGGCGGGGCGCCCCACGAGCAGTACTTC. Together with reference TRBV5-1 and TRBJ2-7, the CDR3 gives the full variable domain: KAGVTQTPRYLIKTRGQQVTLSCSPISGHRSVSWYQQTPGQGLQFLFEYFSETQRNKGNFPGRFSGRQFSNSRSEMNVSTLELGDSALYLCASSYRGGAPHEQYFGPGTRLTVT.

This chain uses TRBV7-9 with TRBJ1-4; 7 bases align to TRBD1. The CDR3 sequence is 14 residues long. The junction had 8 bases not matched to a gene; V was cut back by 5 bases and J by 8 bases. The germline gives CDR1 SEHNR, CDR2 FQNEAQ (reference sequence). CDR3 sequence: CASSILTGNEKLFF. The CDR3 DNA sequence: TGTGCCAGCAGCATCTTGACAGGGAACGAAAAACTGTTTTTT.

This chain joins TRBV11-2 and TRBJ1-2; TRBD1 might be the D (5 bases). Between the trimmed V and J ends, which lost 2 bases and 2 bases, there was a span of 12 bases. There are 15 residues in the CDR3. CDR1 and CDR2 (germline): SGHAT, FQNNGV. DNA for the CDR3: TGTGCCAGCAGCTTACCTGGGGGGGTCAACTATGGCTACACCTTC. It translates to CASSLPGGVNYGYTF.

The genes are TRBV28 and TRBJ1-5; 8 bases are shared with TRBD1. The germline CDR1 and CDR2 sequences are MDHEN and SYDVKM. The trim removed 7 bases at V and 1 base at J, leaving 12 bases unmatched. This CDR3 has 17 residues. The CDR3 region is CASTLDGDRISNQPQHF. The CDR3 DNA reads TGTGCCAGCACCCTAGACGGGGACAGGATCAGCAATCAGCCCCAGCATTTT.